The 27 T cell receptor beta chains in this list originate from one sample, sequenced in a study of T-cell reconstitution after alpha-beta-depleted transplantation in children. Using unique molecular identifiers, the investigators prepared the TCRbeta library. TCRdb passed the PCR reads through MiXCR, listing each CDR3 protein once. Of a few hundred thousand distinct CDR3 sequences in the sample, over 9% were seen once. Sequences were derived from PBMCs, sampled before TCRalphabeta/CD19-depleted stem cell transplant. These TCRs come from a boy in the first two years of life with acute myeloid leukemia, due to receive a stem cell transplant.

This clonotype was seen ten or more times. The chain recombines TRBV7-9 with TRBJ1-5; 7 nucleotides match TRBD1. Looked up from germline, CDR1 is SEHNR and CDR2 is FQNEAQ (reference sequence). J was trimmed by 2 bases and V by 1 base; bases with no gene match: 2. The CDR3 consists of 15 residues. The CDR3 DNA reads TGTGCCAGCAGCTTAGGCGGGACAGGCAATCAGCCCCAGCATTTT. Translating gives CASSLGGTGNQPQHF. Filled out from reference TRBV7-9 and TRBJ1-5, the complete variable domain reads DTGVSQNPRHKITKRGQNVTFRCDPISEHNRLYWYRQTLGQGPEFLTYFQNEAQLEKSRLLSDRFSAERPKGSFSTLEIQRTEQGDSAMYLCASSLGGTGNQPQHFGDGTRLSIL.

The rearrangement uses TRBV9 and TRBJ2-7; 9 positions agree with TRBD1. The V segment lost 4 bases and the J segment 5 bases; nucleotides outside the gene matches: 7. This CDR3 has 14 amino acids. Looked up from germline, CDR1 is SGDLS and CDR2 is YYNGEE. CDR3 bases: TGTGCCAGCAGCCTCCAGACAGGGGGTGACGAGCAGTACTTC. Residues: CASSLQTGGDEQYF. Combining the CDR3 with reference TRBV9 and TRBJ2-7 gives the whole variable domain DSGVTQTPKHLITATGQRVTLRCSPRSGDLSVYWYQQSLDQGLQFLIQYYNGEERAKGNILERFSAQQFPDLHSELNLSSLELGDSALYFCASSLQTGGDEQYFGPGTRLTVT.

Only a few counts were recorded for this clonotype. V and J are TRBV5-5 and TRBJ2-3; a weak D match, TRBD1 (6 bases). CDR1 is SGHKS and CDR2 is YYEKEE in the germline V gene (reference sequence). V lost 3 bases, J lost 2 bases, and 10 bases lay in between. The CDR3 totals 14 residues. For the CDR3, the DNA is TGTGCCAGCAGCTCGACAGGTAACACAGATACGCAGTATTTT. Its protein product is CASSSTGNTDTQYF.

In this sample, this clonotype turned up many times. The CDR3 coding sequence is TGTGCCAGCAGCCAGTCAGGGGCCCTCTCTGGGGCCAACGTCCTGACTTTC. Amino acids: CASSQSGALSGANVLTF. The chain couples TRBV4-2 to TRBJ2-6; possibly TRBD1 for D (6 bases). The CDR3 runs to 17 residues. Per germline, CDR1 LGHNA and CDR2 YNFKEQ. V shed 3 bases and J shed 0 bases, with 12 bases lying between them.

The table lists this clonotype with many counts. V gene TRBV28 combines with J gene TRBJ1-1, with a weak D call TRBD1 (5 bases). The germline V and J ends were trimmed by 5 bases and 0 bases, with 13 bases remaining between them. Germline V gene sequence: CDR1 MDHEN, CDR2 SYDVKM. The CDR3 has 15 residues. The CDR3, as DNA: TGTGCCAGCAGTATCTCGGGACTGATGAACACTGAAGCTTTCTTT. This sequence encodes CASSISGLMNTEAFF.

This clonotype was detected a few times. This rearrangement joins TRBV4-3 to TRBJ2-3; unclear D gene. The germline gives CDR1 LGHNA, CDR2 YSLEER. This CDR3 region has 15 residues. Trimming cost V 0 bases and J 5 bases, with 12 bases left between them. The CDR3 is CASSQEGRVVDTQYF. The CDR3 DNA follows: TGCGCCAGCAGCCAAGAGGGTCGGGTTGTAGATACGCAGTATTTT.

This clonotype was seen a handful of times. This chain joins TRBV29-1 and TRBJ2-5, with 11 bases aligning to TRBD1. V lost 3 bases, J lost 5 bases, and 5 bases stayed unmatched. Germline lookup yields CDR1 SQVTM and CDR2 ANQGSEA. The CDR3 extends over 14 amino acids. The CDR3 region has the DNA TGCAGCGTTGATGGGGACAGGGGGTGGGAGACCCAGTACTTC. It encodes CSVDGDRGWETQYF.

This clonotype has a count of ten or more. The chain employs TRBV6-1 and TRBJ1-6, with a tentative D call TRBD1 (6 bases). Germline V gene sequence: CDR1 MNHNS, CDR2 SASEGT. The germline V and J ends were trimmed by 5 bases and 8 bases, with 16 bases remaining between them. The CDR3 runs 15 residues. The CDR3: CASSRIRGLDSPLHF. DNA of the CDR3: TGTGCCAGCAGTCGCATCCGGGGGCTAGATTCACCCCTCCACTTT.

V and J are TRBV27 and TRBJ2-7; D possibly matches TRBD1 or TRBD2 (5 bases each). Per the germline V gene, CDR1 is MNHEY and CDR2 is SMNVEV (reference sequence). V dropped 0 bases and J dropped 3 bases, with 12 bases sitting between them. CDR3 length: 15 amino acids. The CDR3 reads CASSLSRDGHYEQYF. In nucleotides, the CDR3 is TGTGCCAGCAGTTTATCGAGGGACGGTCACTACGAGCAGTACTTC.

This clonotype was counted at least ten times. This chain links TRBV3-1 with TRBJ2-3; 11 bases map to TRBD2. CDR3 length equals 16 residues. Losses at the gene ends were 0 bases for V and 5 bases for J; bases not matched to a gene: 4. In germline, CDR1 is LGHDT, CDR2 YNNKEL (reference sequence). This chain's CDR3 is CASSQDSGRARDTQYF. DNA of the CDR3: TGTGCCAGCAGCCAAGATAGCGGGAGGGCCCGAGATACGCAGTATTTT.

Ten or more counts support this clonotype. The CDR3 sequence is CASSLVGGRFFEQYF. In DNA form, the CDR3 reads TGTGCCAGCAGCTTAGTGGGGGGGCGGTTCTTCGAGCAGTACTTC. This rearrangement joins TRBV7-8 to TRBJ2-7; perhaps TRBD2 as D (7 bases). The germline V gene encodes CDR1 SGHVS and CDR2 FQNEAQ. The germline V and J ends were trimmed by 1 base and 6 bases, with 16 bases remaining between them. This CDR3 has 15 residues.

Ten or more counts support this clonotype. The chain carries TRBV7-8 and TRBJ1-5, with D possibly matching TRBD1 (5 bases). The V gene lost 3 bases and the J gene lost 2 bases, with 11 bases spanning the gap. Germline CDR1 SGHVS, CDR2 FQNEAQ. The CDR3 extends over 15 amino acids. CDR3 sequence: CASSFRDGGNQPQHF. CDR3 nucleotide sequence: TGTGCCAGCAGCTTCCGGGACGGAGGCAATCAGCCCCAGCATTTT.

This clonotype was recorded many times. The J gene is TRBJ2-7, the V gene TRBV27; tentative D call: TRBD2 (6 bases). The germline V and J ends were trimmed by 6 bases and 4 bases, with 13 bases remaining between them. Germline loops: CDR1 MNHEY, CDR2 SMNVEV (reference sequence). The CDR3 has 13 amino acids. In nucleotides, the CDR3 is TGTGCCAGCAGCACCCATAGCGGTTACGAGCAGTACTTC. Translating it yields CASSTHSGYEQYF.

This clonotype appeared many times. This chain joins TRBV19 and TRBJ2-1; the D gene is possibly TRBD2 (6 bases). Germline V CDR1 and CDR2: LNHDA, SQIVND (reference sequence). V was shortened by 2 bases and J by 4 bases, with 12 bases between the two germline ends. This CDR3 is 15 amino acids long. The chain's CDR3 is CASSIRGGSYNEQFF. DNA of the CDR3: TGTGCCAGTAGTATACGCGGAGGGTCGTACAATGAGCAGTTCTTC.

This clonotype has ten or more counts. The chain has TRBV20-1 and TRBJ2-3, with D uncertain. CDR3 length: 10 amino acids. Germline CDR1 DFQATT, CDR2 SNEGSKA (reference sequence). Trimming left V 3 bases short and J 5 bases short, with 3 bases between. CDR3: CSARLDTQYF. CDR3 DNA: TGCAGTGCTAGGCTAGATACGCAGTATTTT.

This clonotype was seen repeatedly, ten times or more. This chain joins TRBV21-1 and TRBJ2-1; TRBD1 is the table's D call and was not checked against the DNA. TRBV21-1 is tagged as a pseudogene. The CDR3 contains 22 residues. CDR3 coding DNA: TGTGCCAGCAGCCCTCTCCAGACAGGCACCCGGTCCGGGACTCTCTCCTACAATGAGCAGTTCTTC. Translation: CASSPLQTGTRSGTLSYNEQFF.

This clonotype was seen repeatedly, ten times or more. Here the CDR3 DNA reads TGTGCCAGCAGCTTATGGCGGATCTCCTACAATGAGCAGTTCTTC. Encoded protein: CASSLWRISYNEQFF. The chain couples TRBV7-9 to TRBJ2-1; D not certain. Trimming left V 2 bases short and J 0 bases short, with 8 bases between. Germline V lookup: CDR1 SEHNR, CDR2 FQNEAQ (reference sequence). The CDR3 is 15 amino acids.

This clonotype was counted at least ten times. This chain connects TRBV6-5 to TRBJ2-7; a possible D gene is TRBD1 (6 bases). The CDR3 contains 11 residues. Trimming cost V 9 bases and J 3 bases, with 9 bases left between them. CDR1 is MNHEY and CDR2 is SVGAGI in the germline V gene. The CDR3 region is CASQQGYEQYF. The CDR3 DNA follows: TGTGCCAGTCAACAGGGCTACGAGCAGTACTTC.

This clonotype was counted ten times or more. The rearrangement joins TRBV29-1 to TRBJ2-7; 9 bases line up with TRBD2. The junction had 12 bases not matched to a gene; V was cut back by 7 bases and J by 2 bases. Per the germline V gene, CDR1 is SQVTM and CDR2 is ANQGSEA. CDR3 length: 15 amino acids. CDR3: CSARIGLANTYEQYF. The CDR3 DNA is TGCAGCGCCCGGATCGGACTAGCGAATACCTACGAGCAGTACTTC.

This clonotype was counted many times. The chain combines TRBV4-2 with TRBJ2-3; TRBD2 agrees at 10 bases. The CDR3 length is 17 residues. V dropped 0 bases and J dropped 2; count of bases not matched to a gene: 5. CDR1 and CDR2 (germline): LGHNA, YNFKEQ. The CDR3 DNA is TGTGCCAGCAGCCAAGATAAAAGCGGGGGGGCCACAGATACGCAGTATTTT. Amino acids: CASSQDKSGGATDTQYF.

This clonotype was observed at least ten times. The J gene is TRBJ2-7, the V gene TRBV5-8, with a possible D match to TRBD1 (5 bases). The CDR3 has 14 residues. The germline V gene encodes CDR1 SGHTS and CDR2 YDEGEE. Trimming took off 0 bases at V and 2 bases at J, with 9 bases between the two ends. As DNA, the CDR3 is TGTGCCAGCAGCTTGGCCAGGGCTACCTACGAGCAGTACTTC. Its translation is CASSLARATYEQYF.

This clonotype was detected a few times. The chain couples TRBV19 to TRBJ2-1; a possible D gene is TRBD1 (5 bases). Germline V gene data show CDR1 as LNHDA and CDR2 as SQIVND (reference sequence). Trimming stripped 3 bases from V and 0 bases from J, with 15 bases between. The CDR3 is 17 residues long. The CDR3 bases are TGTGCCAGTAGTATCTTAGTAGGGGTGAGCTCCTACAATGAGCAGTTCTTC. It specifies CASSILVGVSSYNEQFF.

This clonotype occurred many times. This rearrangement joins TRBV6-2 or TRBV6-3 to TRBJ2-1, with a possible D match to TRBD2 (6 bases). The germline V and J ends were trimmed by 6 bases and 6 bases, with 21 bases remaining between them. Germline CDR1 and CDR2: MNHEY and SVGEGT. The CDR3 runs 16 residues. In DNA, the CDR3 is TGTGCCAGCAGCGACCTTCGGGACTCCCTCTCCAATGAGCAGTTCTTC. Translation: CASSDLRDSLSNEQFF.

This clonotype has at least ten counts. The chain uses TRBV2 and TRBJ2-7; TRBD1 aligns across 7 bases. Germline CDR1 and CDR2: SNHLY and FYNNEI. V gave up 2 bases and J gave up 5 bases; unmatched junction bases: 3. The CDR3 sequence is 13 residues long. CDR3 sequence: CASSEQDRDEQYF. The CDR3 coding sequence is TGTGCCAGCAGTGAACAAGACAGGGACGAGCAGTACTTC.

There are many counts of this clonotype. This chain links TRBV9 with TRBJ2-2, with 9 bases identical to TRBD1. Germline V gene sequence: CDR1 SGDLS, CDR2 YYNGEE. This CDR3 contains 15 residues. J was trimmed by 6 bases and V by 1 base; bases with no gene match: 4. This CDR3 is CASSVYGTGSGELFF. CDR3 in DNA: TGTGCCAGCAGCGTATACGGGACAGGGTCCGGGGAGCTGTTTTTT.

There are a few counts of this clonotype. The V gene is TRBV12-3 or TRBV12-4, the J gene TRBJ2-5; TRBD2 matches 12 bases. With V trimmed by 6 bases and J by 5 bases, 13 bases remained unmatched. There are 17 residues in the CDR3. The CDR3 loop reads CASSLIRTSGIGETQYF. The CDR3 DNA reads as TGTGCCAGCAGCCTAATCAGGACTAGCGGGATTGGGGAGACCCAGTACTTC.

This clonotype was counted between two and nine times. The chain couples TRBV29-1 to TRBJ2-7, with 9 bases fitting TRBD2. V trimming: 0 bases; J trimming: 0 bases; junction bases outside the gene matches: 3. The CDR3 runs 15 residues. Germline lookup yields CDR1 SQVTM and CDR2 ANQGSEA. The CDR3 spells CSVEEAGLASYEQYF. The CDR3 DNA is TGCAGCGTTGAAGAGGCGGGACTAGCCTCCTACGAGCAGTACTTC.